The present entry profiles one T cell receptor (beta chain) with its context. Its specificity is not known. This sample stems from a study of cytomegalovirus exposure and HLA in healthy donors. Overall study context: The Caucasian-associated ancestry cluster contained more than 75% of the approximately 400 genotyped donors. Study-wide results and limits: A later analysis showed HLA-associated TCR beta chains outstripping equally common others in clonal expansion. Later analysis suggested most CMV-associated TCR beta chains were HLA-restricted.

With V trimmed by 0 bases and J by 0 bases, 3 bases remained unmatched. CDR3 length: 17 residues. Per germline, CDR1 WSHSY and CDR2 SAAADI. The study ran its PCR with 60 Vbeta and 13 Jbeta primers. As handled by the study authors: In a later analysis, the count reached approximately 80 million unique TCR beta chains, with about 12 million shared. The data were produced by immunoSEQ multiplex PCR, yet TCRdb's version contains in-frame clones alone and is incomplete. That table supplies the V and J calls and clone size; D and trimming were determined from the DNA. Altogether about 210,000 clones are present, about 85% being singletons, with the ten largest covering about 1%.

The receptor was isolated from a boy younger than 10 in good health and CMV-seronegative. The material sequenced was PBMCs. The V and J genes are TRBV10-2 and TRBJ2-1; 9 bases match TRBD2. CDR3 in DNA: TGCGCCAGCAGTGAGTCGAATAGCGGGGGCTCCTACAATGAGCAGTTCTTC. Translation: CASSESNSGGSYNEQFF.